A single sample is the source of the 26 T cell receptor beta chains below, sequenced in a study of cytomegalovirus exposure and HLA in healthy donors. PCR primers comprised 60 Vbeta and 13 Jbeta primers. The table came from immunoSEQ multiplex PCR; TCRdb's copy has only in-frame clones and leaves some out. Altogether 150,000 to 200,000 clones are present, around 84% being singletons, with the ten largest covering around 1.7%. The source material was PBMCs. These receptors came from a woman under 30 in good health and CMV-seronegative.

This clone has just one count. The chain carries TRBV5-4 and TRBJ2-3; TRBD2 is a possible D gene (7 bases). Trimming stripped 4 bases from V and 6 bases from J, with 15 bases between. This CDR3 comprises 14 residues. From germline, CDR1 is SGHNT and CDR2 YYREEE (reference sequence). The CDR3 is CASSQGLGGDTQYF. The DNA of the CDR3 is TGTGCCAGCAGCCAAGGACTAGGGGGGGATACGCAGTATTTT.

CDR3 sequence (DNA): TGCGCCAGCAGTCAGTACTTCCGCTCCGGGACAGGGTCCGCGGGGGAGACCCAGTACTTC. Protein product: CASSQYFRSGTGSAGETQYF. The V call is TRBV23-1, the J call TRBJ2-5; 9 nucleotides align to TRBD1. TRBV23-1 carries the ORF label, with uncertain function. This CDR3 spans 20 amino acids. Germline trimming cut 3 bases from V and 5 bases from J; bases unmatched to any gene: 22.

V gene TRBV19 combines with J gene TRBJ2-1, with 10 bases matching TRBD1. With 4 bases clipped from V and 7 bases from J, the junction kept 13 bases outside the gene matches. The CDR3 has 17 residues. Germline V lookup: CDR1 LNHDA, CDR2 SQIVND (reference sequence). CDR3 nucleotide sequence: TGTGCCAGTAGTAGTTATCGGGACAGGGGAGGAATTAATGAGCAGTTCTTC. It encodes CASSSYRDRGGINEQFF.

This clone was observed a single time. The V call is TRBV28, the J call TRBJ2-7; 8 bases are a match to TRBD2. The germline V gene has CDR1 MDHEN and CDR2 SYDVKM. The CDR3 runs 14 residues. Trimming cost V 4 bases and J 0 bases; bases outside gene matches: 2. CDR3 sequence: CASSWTSNSYEQYF. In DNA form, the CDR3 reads TGTGCCAGCAGTTGGACTAGCAACTCCTACGAGCAGTACTTC.

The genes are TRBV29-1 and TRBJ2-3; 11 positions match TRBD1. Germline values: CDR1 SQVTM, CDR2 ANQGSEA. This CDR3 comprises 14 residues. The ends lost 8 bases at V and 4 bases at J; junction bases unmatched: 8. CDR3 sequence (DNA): TGCAGCAAAAGGACAGGGGGCAGCTCAGATACGCAGTATTTT. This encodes CSKRTGGSSDTQYF.

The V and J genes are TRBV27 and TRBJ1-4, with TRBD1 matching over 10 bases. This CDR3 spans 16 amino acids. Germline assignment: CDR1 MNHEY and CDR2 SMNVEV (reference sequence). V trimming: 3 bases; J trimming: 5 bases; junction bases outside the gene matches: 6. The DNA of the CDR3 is TGTGCCAGCAGTTTCGACAGGGGGCGTTCCAATGAAAAACTGTTTTTT. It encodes CASSFDRGRSNEKLFF.

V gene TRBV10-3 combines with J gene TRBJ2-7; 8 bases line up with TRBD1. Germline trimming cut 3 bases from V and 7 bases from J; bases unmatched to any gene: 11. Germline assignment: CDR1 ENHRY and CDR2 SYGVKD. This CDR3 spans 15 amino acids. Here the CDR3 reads CAISELRDRGIEQYF. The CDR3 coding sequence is TGTGCCATCAGTGAATTGCGAGACAGGGGTATAGAGCAGTACTTC.

CDR3 nucleotides: TGTGCCAGCAGCCCAGGCGGGACGCAGTATTTT. This translates into CASSPGGTQYF. V gene TRBV16 combines with J gene TRBJ2-3; TRBD2 is a possible D gene (5 bases). The CDR3 runs to 11 residues. Trimming pared 4 bases from V and 9 bases from J, leaving 8 bases between. CDR1 and CDR2 from the germline V gene are KGHSY and FQNENV.

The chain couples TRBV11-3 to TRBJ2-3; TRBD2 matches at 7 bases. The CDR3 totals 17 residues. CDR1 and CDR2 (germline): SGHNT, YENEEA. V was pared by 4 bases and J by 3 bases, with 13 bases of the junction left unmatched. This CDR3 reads CASSSLSREGPTDTQYF. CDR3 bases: TGTGCCAGCAGCTCCCTCAGCAGGGAGGGGCCGACAGATACGCAGTATTTT.

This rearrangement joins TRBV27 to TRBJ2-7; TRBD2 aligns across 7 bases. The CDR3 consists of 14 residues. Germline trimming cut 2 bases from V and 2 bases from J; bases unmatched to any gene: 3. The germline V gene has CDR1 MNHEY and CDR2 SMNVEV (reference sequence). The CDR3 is CASSLAGAPYEQYF. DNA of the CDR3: TGTGCCAGCAGTTTAGCGGGAGCCCCCTACGAGCAGTACTTC.

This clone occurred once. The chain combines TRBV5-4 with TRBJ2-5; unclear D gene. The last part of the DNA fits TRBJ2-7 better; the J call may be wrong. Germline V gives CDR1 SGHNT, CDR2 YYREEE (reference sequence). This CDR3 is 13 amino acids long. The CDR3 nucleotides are TGTGCCAGCAGCTTGACCGGAGCCTACGAGCAGTACTTC. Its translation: CASSLTGAYEQYF.

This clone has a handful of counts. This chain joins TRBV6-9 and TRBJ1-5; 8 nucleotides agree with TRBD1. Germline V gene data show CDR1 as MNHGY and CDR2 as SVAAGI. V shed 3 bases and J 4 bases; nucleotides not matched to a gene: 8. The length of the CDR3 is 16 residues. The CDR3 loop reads CASSYPDRERNQPQHF. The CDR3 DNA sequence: TGTGCCAGCAGTTACCCGGACAGGGAACGGAATCAGCCCCAGCATTTT.

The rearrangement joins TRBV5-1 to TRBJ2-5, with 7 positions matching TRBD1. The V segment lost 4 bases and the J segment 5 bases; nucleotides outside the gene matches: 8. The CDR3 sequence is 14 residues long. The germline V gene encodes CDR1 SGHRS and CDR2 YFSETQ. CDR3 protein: CASSPTGLGETQYF. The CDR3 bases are TGCGCCAGCAGCCCGACAGGGTTGGGCGAGACCCAGTACTTC. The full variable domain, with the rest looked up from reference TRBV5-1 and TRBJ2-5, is KAGVTQTPRYLIKTRGQQVTLSCSPISGHRSVSWYQQTPGQGLQFLFEYFSETQRNKGNFPGRFSGRQFSNSRSEMNVSTLELGDSALYLCASSPTGLGETQYFGPGTRLLVL.

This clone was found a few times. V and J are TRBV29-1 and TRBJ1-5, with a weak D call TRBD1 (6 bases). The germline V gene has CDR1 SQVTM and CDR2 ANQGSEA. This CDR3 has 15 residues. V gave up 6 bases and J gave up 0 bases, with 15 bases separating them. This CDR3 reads CSVCTRGGSNQPQHF. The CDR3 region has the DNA TGCAGCGTCTGCACAAGGGGGGGTAGCAATCAGCCCCAGCATTTT.

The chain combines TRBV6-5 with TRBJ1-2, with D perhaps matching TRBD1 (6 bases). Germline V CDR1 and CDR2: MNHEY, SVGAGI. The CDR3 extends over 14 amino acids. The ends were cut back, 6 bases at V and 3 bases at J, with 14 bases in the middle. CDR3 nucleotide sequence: TGTGCCAGCAGAGTGTGGCCAGGGGACTATGGCTACACCTTC. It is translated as CASRVWPGDYGYTF.

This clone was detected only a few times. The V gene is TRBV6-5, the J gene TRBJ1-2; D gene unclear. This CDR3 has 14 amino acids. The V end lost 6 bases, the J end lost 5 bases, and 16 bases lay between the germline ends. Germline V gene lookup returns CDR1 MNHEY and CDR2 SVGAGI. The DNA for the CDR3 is TGTGCCAGCAGCCCGGACTGGTCTGGGTATGGCTACACCTTC. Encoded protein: CASSPDWSGYGYTF.

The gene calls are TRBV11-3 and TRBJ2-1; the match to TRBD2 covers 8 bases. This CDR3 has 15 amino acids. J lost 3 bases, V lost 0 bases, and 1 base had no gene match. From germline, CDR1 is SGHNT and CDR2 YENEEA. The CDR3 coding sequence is TGTGCCAGCAGCTTAGATGGGACTAGCTACAATGAGCAGTTCTTC. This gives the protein CASSLDGTSYNEQFF.

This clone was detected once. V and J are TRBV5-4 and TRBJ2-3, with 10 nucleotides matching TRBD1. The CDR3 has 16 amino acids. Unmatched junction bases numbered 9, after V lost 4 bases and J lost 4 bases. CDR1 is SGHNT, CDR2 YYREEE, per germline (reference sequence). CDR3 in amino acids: CASSPLGTGVADTQYF. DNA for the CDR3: TGTGCCAGCAGCCCCCTAGGGACAGGGGTGGCAGATACGCAGTATTTT.

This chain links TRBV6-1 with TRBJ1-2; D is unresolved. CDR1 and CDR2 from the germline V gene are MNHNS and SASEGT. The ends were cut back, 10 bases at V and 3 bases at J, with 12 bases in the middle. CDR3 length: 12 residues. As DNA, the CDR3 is TGTGCCATAGGACCCGGGGACTATGGCTACACCTTC. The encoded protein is CAIGPGDYGYTF.

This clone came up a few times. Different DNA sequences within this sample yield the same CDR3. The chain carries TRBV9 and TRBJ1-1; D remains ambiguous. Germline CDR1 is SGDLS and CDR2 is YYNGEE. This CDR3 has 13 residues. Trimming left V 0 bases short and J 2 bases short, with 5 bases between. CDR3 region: CASSVAGNTEAFF. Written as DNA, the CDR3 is TGTGCCAGCAGCGTAGCGGGAAACACTGAAGCTTTCTTT.

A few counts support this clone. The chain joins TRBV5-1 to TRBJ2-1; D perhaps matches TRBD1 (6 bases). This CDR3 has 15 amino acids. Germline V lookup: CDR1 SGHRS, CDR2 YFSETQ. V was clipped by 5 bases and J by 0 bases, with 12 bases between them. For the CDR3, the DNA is TGCGCCAGCAGTTCCACAGGGAGCTCCTACAATGAGCAGTTCTTC. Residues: CASSSTGSSYNEQFF.

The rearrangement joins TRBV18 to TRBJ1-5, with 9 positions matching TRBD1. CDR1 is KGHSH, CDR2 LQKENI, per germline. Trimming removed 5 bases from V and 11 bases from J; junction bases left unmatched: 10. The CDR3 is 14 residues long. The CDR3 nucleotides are TGTGCCAGCTCAACAACGGACAGGGGAGGGGCCCAGCATTTT. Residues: CASSTTDRGGAQHF.

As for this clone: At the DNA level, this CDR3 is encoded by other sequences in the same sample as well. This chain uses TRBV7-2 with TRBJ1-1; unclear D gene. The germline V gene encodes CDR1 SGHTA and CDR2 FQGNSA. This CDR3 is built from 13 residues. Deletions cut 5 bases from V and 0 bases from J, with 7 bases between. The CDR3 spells CASSPYLNTEAFF. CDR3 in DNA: TGTGCCAGCAGCCCCTATCTGAACACTGAAGCTTTCTTT.

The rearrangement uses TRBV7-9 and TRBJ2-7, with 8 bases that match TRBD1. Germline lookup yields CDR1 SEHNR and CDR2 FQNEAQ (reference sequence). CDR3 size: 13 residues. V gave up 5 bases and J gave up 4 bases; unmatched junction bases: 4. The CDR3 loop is CASSIDRGYEQYF. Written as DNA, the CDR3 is TGTGCCAGCAGCATAGACAGGGGTTACGAGCAGTACTTC.

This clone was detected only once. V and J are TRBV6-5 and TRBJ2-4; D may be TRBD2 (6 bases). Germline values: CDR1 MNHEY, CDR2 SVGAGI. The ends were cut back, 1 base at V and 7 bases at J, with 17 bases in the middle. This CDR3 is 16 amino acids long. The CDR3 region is CASSYWPGLVGNIQYF. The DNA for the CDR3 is TGTGCCAGCAGTTACTGGCCGGGACTGGTAGGGAACATTCAGTACTTC.

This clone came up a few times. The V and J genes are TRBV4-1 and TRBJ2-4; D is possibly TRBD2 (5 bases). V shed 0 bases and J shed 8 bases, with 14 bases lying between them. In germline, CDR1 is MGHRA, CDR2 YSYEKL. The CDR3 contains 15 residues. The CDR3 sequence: CASSQDRGPSHIQYF. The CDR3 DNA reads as TGCGCCAGCAGCCAAGATCGAGGGCCGAGCCACATTCAGTACTTC.